This TCR beta chain was found in a study of CD8 T cells in ankylosing spondylitis. This CDR3 region has 13 residues. Trimming at V came to 2 bases and at J to 5 bases, leaving 2 bases not matched to a gene. General observations from the study: In the blood and synovial fluid of reactive arthritis, some motif variants had been previously reported. A CD8+ phenotype characterized the disease-linked clones, which were relatively rare in peripheral blood. Made up of eight or nine highly homologous variants, a TCR beta motif appeared characteristic of ankylosing spondylitis blood. Disease-associated clones were reportedly significantly overrepresented in matched ankylosing spondylitis synovial fluid.

As concerns this clonotype: Antigen unknown.

The authors made TCR beta libraries by quantitative 5'-RACE with molecular barcodes. TCRdb re-called the 5' RACE reads with MiXCR, one entry per CDR3 protein. Of some 400,000 distinct CDR3 sequences in the sample, around 20% were seen once. The chain couples TRBV12-3 or TRBV12-4 to TRBJ1-1; the match to TRBD1 covers 7 bases. The sequencing sample was made of blood, either unsorted or a sorted T cell fraction (not recorded which). This clonotype originated in a male donor with ankylosing spondylitis. In DNA, the CDR3 is TGTGCCAGCAGTTTACAGGGGGAGACTGAAGCTTTCTTT. Encoded protein: CASSLQGETEAFF.